Given below is one TCR beta chain in context. No antigen is known for it. The data were obtained in a study of shared clonotypes between healthy human individuals. General study results and limits: Lower generation probabilities were found for non-shared clonotypes than for those shared by all four donors. Sharing across a handful of donors was seen in around 5.1% of naive CD4 clonotypes.

Assay: immunoSEQ multiplex PCR; the TCRdb copy retains only in-frame clones and omits some. The sample contains around 2.5 million clones, 93% of which appear only once. The sequence derives from a man in his late teens or twenties in good health. Some clones in this sample may be carry-over from other donors' samples. What was sequenced was naive CD4+ T cells from PBMCs. The subset was: CD45RA+ positively selected.

CDR3 in DNA: TGTGCCAGTAGTATATACGGCAGACCTAATGAAAAACTGTTTTTT. It encodes CASSIYGRPNEKLFF. The chain links TRBV19 to TRBJ1-4; D unresolved. CDR1 and CDR2 (germline): LNHDA, SQIVND (reference sequence). The CDR3 totals 15 residues. Trimming stripped 2 bases from V and 3 bases from J, with 10 bases between.